The following is a T cell receptor (beta chain) sequence with its context. Its antigen is undetermined. These data originate in a study of cytomegalovirus exposure and HLA in healthy donors. Sampled while nominally healthy, donors likely had unrecorded immune exposures. Germline-derived CDR1 and CDR2 are SEHNR and FQNEAQ (reference sequence). The CDR3 length is 10 residues. V lost 9 bases, J lost 6 bases, and 7 bases lay in between. The PCR had 60 Vbeta and 13 Jbeta primers. Generated by immunoSEQ multiplex PCR, the TCRdb table keeps only in-frame clones and is missing some. Of about 130,000 clones in the sample, more than 70% were seen once. General study points: Per published reports, the classifier diagnosed cytomegalovirus status with high specificity and sensitivity.

The chain employs TRBV7-9 and TRBJ2-3, with D possibly matching TRBD1 (6 bases). The source material was PBMCs. The receptor was derived from a woman younger than 45 in good health and CMV-seropositive. The DNA of the CDR3 is TGTGCCAGTCAGGGGGATACGCAGTATTTT. Translation: CASQGDTQYF. Full variable domain (remainder filled in from reference TRBV7-9 and TRBJ2-3): DTGVSQNPRHKITKRGQNVTFRCDPISEHNRLYWYRQTLGQGPEFLTYFQNEAQLEKSRLLSDRFSAERPKGSFSTLEIQRTEQGDSAMYLCASQGDTQYFGPGTRLTVL.